Presented here are 20 T cell receptor beta chains from one specimen sequenced in a study of blood T cell repertoires in COVID-19. The repertoire was sequenced with immunoSEQ multiplex PCR; TCRdb's copy has only in-frame clones and lacks some. The sample shows some 48,000 clones, around 86% of them seen only once. Sequenced: peripheral blood. These receptors were obtained from a human donor with acute or convalescent COVID-19. The donor label of this sample is uncertain.

This chain joins TRBV24-1 and TRBJ2-1; D possibly corresponds to TRBD2 (5 bases). Germline-derived CDR1 and CDR2 are KGHDR and SFDVKD. V lost 3 bases to trimming and J lost 8 bases, with 22 bases between them. The CDR3 loop spans 17 amino acids. CDR3 sequence: CATSDNRYGERTDEQFF. CDR3 in DNA: TGTGCCACCAGTGATAACCGTTACGGGGAGAGGACGGATGAGCAGTTCTTC.

This chain joins TRBV5-4 and TRBJ1-2; D gene ambiguous. CDR1 and CDR2 from the germline V gene are SGHNT and YYREEE (reference sequence). The V end was cut by 0 bases, the J end by 1 base, with 13 bases between. The CDR3 covers 16 residues. Here the CDR3 DNA reads TGTGCCAGCAGCTTGGCCCCTACAGTTAGTAACTATGGCTACACCTTC. Residues: CASSLAPTVSNYGYTF.

The chain has TRBV7-2 and TRBJ1-2; TRBD1 matches at 12 bases. The CDR3 extends over 15 amino acids. The trim removed 5 bases at V and 5 bases at J, leaving 6 bases unmatched. Germline CDR1 SGHTA, CDR2 FQGNSA. The CDR3 protein is CASSQGQGARYGYTF. In DNA, the CDR3 is TGTGCCAGCAGCCAGGGACAGGGGGCTAGGTATGGCTACACCTTC.

A few counts support this clone. The gene calls are TRBV29-1 and TRBJ2-3, with 8 bases lining up with TRBD2. Germline trimming cut 0 bases from V and 4 bases from J; bases unmatched to any gene: 9. This CDR3 region has 16 residues. From germline, CDR1 is SQVTM and CDR2 ANQGSEA. In DNA, the CDR3 is TGCAGCGTTGAAGATCTTCTCGGACTAGCCTCAGATACGCAGTATTTT. It is translated as CSVEDLLGLASDTQYF.

The chain has TRBV21-1 and TRBJ1-6. TRBV21-1 is shown as a pseudogene. There are 15 residues in the CDR3. The CDR3 DNA follows: TGTGCCAGCAGCAAAGGAGGCCAGAAAAATTCACCCCTCCACTTT. Amino acids: CASSKGGQKNSPLHF.

This clone was recorded a few times. The chain employs TRBV7-2 and TRBJ2-3; TRBD2 matches 11 bases. Unmatched junction bases numbered 3, after V lost 3 bases and J lost 4 bases. Germline loops: CDR1 SGHTA, CDR2 FQGNSA. The CDR3 totals 15 residues. The CDR3 sequence is CASSFSGGAPDTQYF. The CDR3 DNA sequence: TGTGCCAGCAGCTTTAGCGGGGGGGCCCCAGATACGCAGTATTTT.

The V call is TRBV18, the J call TRBJ2-7; perhaps TRBD2 as D (5 bases). Trimming shortened V by 0 bases and J by 5 bases, and 8 bases separated the two germline ends. Per germline, CDR1 KGHSH and CDR2 LQKENI. The CDR3 spans 13 residues. CDR3 region: CASSPPGDHEQYF. The DNA of the CDR3 is TGTGCCAGCTCACCACCCGGGGATCACGAGCAGTACTTC.

The V and J genes are TRBV10-1 and TRBJ2-2; 9 bases match TRBD1. This CDR3 spans 17 amino acids. Losses at the gene ends were 2 bases for V and 6 bases for J; bases not matched to a gene: 10. From germline, CDR1 is WNHNN and CDR2 SYGVQD (reference sequence). DNA for the CDR3: TGCGCCAGCAGTGAGGGGGTCCCGGGACAGGGATCCGGGGAGCTGTTTTTT. Its protein product is CASSEGVPGQGSGELFF.

This clone was recorded once. The rearrangement links TRBV19 to TRBJ2-7, with D tentatively TRBD1 (6 bases). The V and J ends lost 6 bases and 3 bases respectively, with 18 bases between them. The CDR3 is made up of 15 amino acids. Germline values: CDR1 LNHDA, CDR2 SQIVND (reference sequence). The CDR3 sequence is CASSGGAGAGYEQYF. The CDR3 nucleotides are TGTGCCAGTAGCGGAGGAGCAGGGGCCGGCTACGAGCAGTACTTC.

V and J are TRBV12-5 and TRBJ2-5, with TRBD1 matching over 7 bases. V shed 4 bases and J 5 bases; nucleotides not matched to a gene: 4. CDR3 length equals 13 residues. In germline, CDR1 is LGHNT, CDR2 FRNRAP. The CDR3: CASGSGQSETQYF. CDR3 nucleotides: TGTGCTAGTGGTTCGGGACAGAGCGAGACCCAGTACTTC.

The chain carries TRBV19 and TRBJ2-7; 7 nucleotides match TRBD1. The CDR3 runs 15 residues. Germline V CDR1 and CDR2: LNHDA, SQIVND (reference sequence). Losses at the gene ends were 5 bases for V and 1 base for J; bases not matched to a gene: 8. This chain's CDR3 is CASSAGQVGSYEQYF. CDR3 nucleotides: TGTGCCAGTAGTGCCGGACAGGTTGGGTCCTACGAGCAGTACTTC.

CDR3 residues: CASSPQDRVPEAFF. Written as DNA, the CDR3 is TGTGCCAGCAGTCCCCAGGACAGGGTTCCTGAAGCTTTCTTT. This sequence joins TRBV28 and TRBJ1-1, with TRBD1 matching over 8 bases. The V and J ends lost 5 bases and 6 bases, in that order; junction bases with no gene match: 8. The CDR3 is 14 amino acids. Germline V gives CDR1 MDHEN, CDR2 SYDVKM.

Judged by abundance, this clone is hyperexpanded. Within the sample, other DNA sequences also encode this same CDR3. The V and J genes are TRBV9 and TRBJ1-6, with TRBD1 identical over 9 bases. This CDR3 is built from 15 residues. CDR1 SGDLS and CDR2 YYNGEE come from the germline V gene. The V and J ends lost 4 bases and 7 bases, in that order; junction bases with no gene match: 6. The CDR3 region has the DNA TGTGCCAGCAGCCCACGGACAGGGGAGAATTCACCCCTCCACTTT. Its translation: CASSPRTGENSPLHF.

This chain's CDR3 is CASSLDSNQPQHF. Here the CDR3 DNA reads TGTGCCAGCAGCTTAGACTCGAATCAGCCCCAGCATTTT. This chain connects TRBV7-8 to TRBJ1-5; D remains unclear. The germline V and J ends were trimmed by 1 base and 4 bases, with 5 bases remaining between them. The CDR3 covers 13 residues. Germline V gene lookup returns CDR1 SGHVS and CDR2 FQNEAQ.

CDR3 sequence: CASSPGTSGGWETQYF. The CDR3 DNA reads as TGCGCCAGCAGCCCCGGGACTAGCGGGGGCTGGGAGACCCAGTACTTC. The chain is built from TRBV5-1 and TRBJ2-5; the match to TRBD2 covers 14 bases. CDR1 SGHRS and CDR2 YFSETQ come from the germline V gene. J gave up 5 bases and V 4 bases, and 7 bases lay outside the gene matches. This CDR3 contains 16 residues.

The V call is TRBV9, the J call TRBJ1-1; D unresolved. Trimming shortened V by 4 bases and J by 5 bases, and 15 bases separated the two germline ends. Germline assignment: CDR1 SGDLS and CDR2 YYNGEE. CDR3 size: 14 residues. CDR3 DNA: TGTGCCAGCAGCCCCCAGAGACAAGCAACTGAAGCTTTCTTT. Amino acids: CASSPQRQATEAFF. The variable domain in full, with the rest retrieved from reference TRBV9 and TRBJ1-1, is DSGVTQTPKHLITATGQRVTLRCSPRSGDLSVYWYQQSLDQGLQFLIQYYNGEERAKGNILERFSAQQFPDLHSELNLSSLELGDSALYFCASSPQRQATEAFFGQGTRLTVV.

This chain connects TRBV19 to TRBJ1-5; 7 nucleotides align to TRBD1. The CDR3 has 15 amino acids. Per germline, CDR1 LNHDA and CDR2 SQIVND (reference sequence). With 3 bases clipped from V and 7 bases from J, the junction kept 9 bases outside the gene matches. In DNA form, the CDR3 reads TGTGCCAGTAGTATCGTAGGGACAGTGGGACAGCCCCAGCATTTT. This sequence encodes CASSIVGTVGQPQHF.

The chain uses TRBV5-4 and TRBJ1-1; D not certain. This CDR3 spans 13 amino acids. Germline CDR1 and CDR2: SGHNT and YYREEE (reference sequence). V dropped 2 bases and J dropped 1 base, with 6 bases sitting between them. The CDR3 DNA is TGTGCCAGCAGCTTACAACCGAACACTGAAGCTTTCTTT. Its translation is CASSLQPNTEAFF.

The chain combines TRBV6-5 with TRBJ1-2; TRBD1 agrees at 10 bases. The germline V gene has CDR1 MNHEY and CDR2 SVGAGI. This CDR3 is 15 amino acids long. V trimming: 6 bases; J trimming: 1 base; junction bases outside the gene matches: 5. CDR3 sequence (DNA): TGTGCCAGCAGGGGACAGGGGAGCGATAACTATGGCTACACCTTC. Translating it yields CASRGQGSDNYGYTF.

This chain links TRBV25-1 with TRBJ2-7, with D perhaps TRBD2 (5 bases). Between the trimmed V and J ends, which lost 3 bases and 0 bases, there was a span of 9 bases. Germline V CDR1 and CDR2: MGHDK, SYGVNS. The CDR3 has 14 amino acids. CDR3 sequence (DNA): TGTGCCAGCAGTGACGGAGGTGGCTCCTACGAGCAGTACTTC. Its protein product is CASSDGGGSYEQYF.